The next 16 T cell receptor beta chains were all read from a single sample in a study of T cells in tuberculosis. Here immunoSEQ multiplex PCR was the method, and the copy in TCRdb shows in-frame clones only, minus some. Of approximately 88,000 clones in the sample, approximately 91% were seen once. Cells were sorted from thawed PBMC rested overnight and stained with GMM-loaded CD1B tetramer, viability dye and anti-CD3. The CD1B tetramers carried C32 glucose monomycolate purified from Rhodococcus equi. The sequenced sample was CD1b-GMM tetramer-negative cells sorted from PBMCs. Source of these receptors: an adult woman with latent tuberculosis.

The CDR3 loop is CASSYTAGVMEQFF. The CDR3 DNA follows: TGTGCCAGCAGTTACACGGCAGGGGTGATGGAGCAGTTCTTC. V gene TRBV6-5 combines with J gene TRBJ2-1, with D possibly being TRBD1 (6 bases). There are 14 residues in the CDR3. Germline-derived CDR1 and CDR2 are MNHEY and SVGAGI. Deletions cut 2 bases from V and 10 bases from J, with 15 bases between.

V is TRBV6-5 and J is TRBJ1-4, with a weak D call TRBD1 (5 bases). The V gene lost 5 bases and the J gene lost 8 bases, with 9 bases spanning the gap. The CDR3 sequence is 12 residues long. Germline V gene lookup returns CDR1 MNHEY and CDR2 SVGAGI. CDR3 sequence (DNA): TGTGCCAGCAGTCATGGGGGGGAAAAACTGTTTTTT. Translated, it gives CASSHGGEKLFF.

J is TRBJ2-1 and V is TRBV7-9; 12 positions agree with TRBD2. Germline V gene data show CDR1 as SEHNR and CDR2 as FQNEAQ (reference sequence). Trimming took 5 bases from V and 9 from J; bases not matched to a gene: 8. This CDR3 region has 15 residues. The CDR3 DNA is TGTGCCAGCAGCGTGCTAGCGGGGGGGCCGAGTGAGCAGTTCTTC. Its translation: CASSVLAGGPSEQFF.

V and J are TRBV5-1 and TRBJ2-7; D uncertain. The ends were cut back, 0 bases at V and 2 bases at J, with 9 bases in the middle. The CDR3 contains 14 residues. The germline CDR1 and CDR2 sequences are SGHRS and YFSETQ. This CDR3 is CASSLGGQTYEQYF. DNA of the CDR3: TGCGCCAGCAGCTTGGGAGGCCAAACCTACGAGCAGTACTTC. The complete variable domain, with remaining parts taken from reference TRBV5-1 and TRBJ2-7, reads KAGVTQTPRYLIKTRGQQVTLSCSPISGHRSVSWYQQTPGQGLQFLFEYFSETQRNKGNFPGRFSGRQFSNSRSEMNVSTLELGDSALYLCASSLGGQTYEQYFGPGTRLTVT.

This sequence joins TRBV19 and TRBJ1-1; 10 nucleotides agree with TRBD1. V lost 6 bases, J lost 4 bases, and 5 bases stayed unmatched. The CDR3 spans 14 residues. Germline lookup yields CDR1 LNHDA and CDR2 SQIVND (reference sequence). The CDR3 DNA sequence: TGTGCCAGTAGACCCGGGGACAGGGGCACTGAAGCTTTCTTT. Residues: CASRPGDRGTEAFF.

The V gene is TRBV5-6, the J gene TRBJ2-2; D possibly corresponds to TRBD2 (6 bases). The V gene's germline CDR1 is SGHDT and CDR2 YYEEEE. This CDR3 has 15 amino acids. V was pared by 3 bases and J by 5 bases, with 14 bases between. The DNA of the CDR3 is TGTGCCAGCAGCTACGGGACTTTCCCGACCGGGGAGCTGTTTTTT. It encodes CASSYGTFPTGELFF.

The V call is TRBV11-2, the J call TRBJ1-2; TRBD1 agrees at 7 bases. Germline V gives CDR1 SGHAT, CDR2 FQNNGV. The CDR3 sequence is 13 residues long. V lost 6 bases and J lost 2; bases outside the gene matches: 3. The CDR3 spells CASRLGQNYGYTF. The CDR3 DNA is TGTGCCAGCAGATTGGGACAGAACTATGGCTACACCTTC.

The DNA for the CDR3 is TGTGCCAGCAGCCCGGGACAGCAATACTACGAGCAGTACTTC. This gives the protein CASSPGQQYYEQYF. V gene TRBV5-8 combines with J gene TRBJ2-5; 7 bases agree with TRBD1. The J call may be wrong; the DNA end is better matched by TRBJ2-7. CDR3 length equals 14 residues. Germline values: CDR1 SGHTS, CDR2 YDEGEE.

This sequence joins TRBV6-1 and TRBJ1-6; unclear D gene. Trimming stripped 3 bases from V and 9 bases from J, with 12 bases between. The CDR3 spans 14 residues. Germline lookup yields CDR1 MNHNS and CDR2 SASEGT. The CDR3 DNA sequence: TGTGCCAGCAGTGAGGGCGTAGGTGCTTCACCCCTCCACTTT. It specifies CASSEGVGASPLHF.

The chain links TRBV5-1 to TRBJ2-4, with a weak D call TRBD1 (6 bases). Per the germline V gene, CDR1 is SGHRS and CDR2 is YFSETQ. V lost 0 bases and J lost 3, with 13 bases in between. CDR3 length equals 16 residues. The CDR3 sequence: CASSLAGSGVKNIQYF. The DNA of the CDR3 is TGCGCCAGCAGCTTGGCGGGGTCAGGGGTCAAAAACATTCAGTACTTC.

This sequence joins TRBV2 and TRBJ1-1; no clear D. Trimming pared 5 bases from V and 1 base from J, leaving 11 bases between. Germline loops: CDR1 SNHLY, CDR2 FYNNEI. This CDR3 has 14 amino acids. In nucleotides, the CDR3 is TGTGCCAGCAGTCTTACTCGACAGAACACTGAAGCTTTCTTT. It encodes CASSLTRQNTEAFF.

This chain uses TRBV6-1 with TRBJ2-5, with D tentatively TRBD1 (6 bases). The J call is in doubt because the DNA end fits TRBJ2-7 better. The CDR3 runs 13 residues. CDR1 and CDR2 from the germline V gene are MNHNS and SASEGT. The chain's CDR3 is CASSLQGFREQYF. CDR3 coding DNA: TGTGCCAGCAGTCTCCAGGGGTTTCGCGAGCAGTACTTC.

The chain employs TRBV2 and TRBJ2-5; TRBD1 matches 8 bases. Germline loops: CDR1 SNHLY, CDR2 FYNNEI. The CDR3 is made up of 13 amino acids. The V gene end was trimmed by 6 bases and the J gene end by 1 base; junction bases not matched to a gene: 1. The chain's CDR3 is CASRGQVQETQYF. The CDR3 nucleotides are TGTGCCAGCAGGGGACAGGTCCAAGAGACCCAGTACTTC.

This clone came up once. The chain joins TRBV9 to TRBJ1-4; 9 nucleotides agree with TRBD1. Germline assignment: CDR1 SGDLS and CDR2 YYNGEE. The CDR3 is 17 residues long. The V gene end was trimmed by 0 bases and the J gene end by 8 bases; junction bases not matched to a gene: 11. This CDR3 reads CASSVGGQGRMTEKLFF. In nucleotides, the CDR3 is TGTGCCAGCAGCGTAGGGGGACAGGGAAGAATGACGGAAAAACTGTTTTTT.

V and J are TRBV27 and TRBJ2-2; D perhaps matches TRBD2 (5 bases). The CDR3 totals 13 residues. V lost 5 bases and J lost 6, with 10 bases in between. The germline gives CDR1 MNHEY, CDR2 SMNVEV (reference sequence). In nucleotides, the CDR3 is TGTGCCAGCAGTCCCGCCGGGGCCGGGGAGCTGTTTTTT. This encodes CASSPAGAGELFF.

This chain connects TRBV6-7 to TRBJ2-1; possible D gene TRBD1, 6 bases. TRBV6-7 is known as an ORF, though its function is uncertain. The CDR3 covers 16 residues. V lost 5 bases to trimming and J lost 2 bases, with 16 bases between them. CDR3 sequence reads: CASSPPAGVTYNEQFF. As DNA, the CDR3 is TGTGCCAGCAGTCCACCTGCAGGGGTCACCTACAATGAGCAGTTCTTC.